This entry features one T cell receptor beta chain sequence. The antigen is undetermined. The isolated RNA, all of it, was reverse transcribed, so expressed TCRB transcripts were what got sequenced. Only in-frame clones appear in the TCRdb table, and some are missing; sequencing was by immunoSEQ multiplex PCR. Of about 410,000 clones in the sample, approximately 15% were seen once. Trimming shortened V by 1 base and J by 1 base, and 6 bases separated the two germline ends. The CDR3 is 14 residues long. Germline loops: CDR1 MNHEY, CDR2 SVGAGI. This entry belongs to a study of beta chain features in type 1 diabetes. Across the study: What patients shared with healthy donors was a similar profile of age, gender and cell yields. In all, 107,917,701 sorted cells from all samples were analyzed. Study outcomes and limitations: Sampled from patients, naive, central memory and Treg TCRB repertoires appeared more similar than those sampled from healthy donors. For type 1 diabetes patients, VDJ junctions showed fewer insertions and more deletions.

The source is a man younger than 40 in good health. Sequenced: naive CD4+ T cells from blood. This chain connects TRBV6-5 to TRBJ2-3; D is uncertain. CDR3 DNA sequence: TGTGCCAGCAGTTACTGGCGCGGCACAGATACGCAGTATTTT. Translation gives CASSYWRGTDTQYF.